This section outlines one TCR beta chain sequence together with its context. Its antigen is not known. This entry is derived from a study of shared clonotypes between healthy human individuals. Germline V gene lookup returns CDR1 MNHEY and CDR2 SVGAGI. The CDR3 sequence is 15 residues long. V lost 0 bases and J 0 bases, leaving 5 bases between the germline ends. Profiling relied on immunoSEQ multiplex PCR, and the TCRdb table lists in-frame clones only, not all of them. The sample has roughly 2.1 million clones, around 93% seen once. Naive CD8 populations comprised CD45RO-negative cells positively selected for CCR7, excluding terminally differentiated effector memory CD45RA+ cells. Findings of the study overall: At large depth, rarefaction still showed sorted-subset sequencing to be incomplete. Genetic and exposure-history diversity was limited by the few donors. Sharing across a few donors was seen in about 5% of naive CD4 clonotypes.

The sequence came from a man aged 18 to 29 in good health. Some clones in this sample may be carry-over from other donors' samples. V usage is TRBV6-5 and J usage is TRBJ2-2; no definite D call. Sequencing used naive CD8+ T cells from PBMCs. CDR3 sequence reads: CASSYSLSNTGELFF. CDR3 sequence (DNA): TGTGCCAGCAGTTACTCCCTCTCGAACACCGGGGAGCTGTTTTTT.